This entry features one T cell receptor (beta chain) sequence. At one end, the junction sequence differs from germline, possibly due to a read error. In the authors' methods: The assay estimated nucleated cells by amplifying reference gene primers. Using immunoSEQ multiplex PCR, the repertoire was profiled, and TCRdb retains in-frame clones only, with some absent. V and J calls plus clone size are reproduced from that table; the DNA served to infer D and trimming. The sample yields around 80,000 clones, around 80% seen once. The source of the sample is a study of blood T cell repertoires in COVID-19. About the study: Italy, Spain and the United States were the sources of the convalescent and acute COVID-19 samples. In each case, the material was cDNA or gDNA derived from T cells, B-cell-depleted T cells, or PBMCs.

CDR1 is KGHDR, CDR2 SFDVKD, per germline. The CDR3 is made up of 16 amino acids. Sequencing was done on a sample of peripheral blood. The chain employs TRBV24-1 and TRBJ2-2; 16 bases are shared with TRBD2. This clonotype was sampled from a human donor in a cohort sampled during active COVID-19. The CDR3 nucleotides read TGTGCCACCGGGACTAGCGGGGGGGCGAAGACCGGGGAGCTGTTTTTT. This codes for CATGTSGGAKTGELFF.